This entry lists 20 T cell receptor beta chains sequenced from one sample in a study of CD8+ T cells in alopecia areata. RNA was extracted and reverse transcribed into cDNA as the sequencing template. Sequenced by immunoSEQ multiplex PCR; TCRdb stores in-frame clones only, minus some. Among 200,000 to 250,000 clones, under 75% were seen once, and the ten largest hold more than 1.5%. Treatment specified: oral pan-JAK inhibitor, 5-10 mg twice daily. Sequencing was performed on CD4+ T cells sorted from blood, taken at week 4, from a patient treated with tofacitinib. These receptors all come from a human donor with alopecia areata.

The rearrangement joins TRBV2 to TRBJ2-6; either TRBD1 or TRBD2 may supply D (5 bases each). Germline assignment: CDR1 SNHLY and CDR2 FYNNEI. V was pared by 5 bases and J by 0 bases, with 14 bases between. The CDR3 covers 17 residues. CDR3 sequence (DNA): TGTGCCAGCAGTTGGGGGTCCTCTCGCTCTGGGGCCAACGTCCTGACTTTC. Translated: CASSWGSSRSGANVLTF.

The V and J genes are TRBV4-3 and TRBJ1-6, with D possibly matching TRBD1 (5 bases). V lost 1 base to trimming and J lost 10 bases, with 11 bases between them. This CDR3 is 14 amino acids long. Germline V CDR1 and CDR2: LGHNA, YSLEER. CDR3 nucleotides: TGCGCCAGCAGCCAAGTCGCAGGGAACTCACCCCTCCACTTT. It encodes CASSQVAGNSPLHF.

The chain uses TRBV14 and TRBJ2-3; D might be TRBD1 or TRBD2, each matching 5 bases. Trimming pared 7 bases from V and 4 bases from J, leaving 21 bases between. The CDR3 extends over 16 amino acids. Looked up from germline, CDR1 is SGHDN and CDR2 is FVKESK. CDR3 region: CASTQTGTAFPDTQYF. The DNA for the CDR3 is TGTGCCAGCACTCAGACCGGGACCGCGTTCCCAGATACGCAGTATTTT.

The chain joins TRBV30 to TRBJ2-5, with D uncertain. Germline CDR1 reads GTSNPN; CDR2 reads SVGIG (reference sequence). The CDR3 has 13 amino acids. V was clipped by 3 bases and J by 4 bases, with 12 bases between them. The CDR3 sequence: CAWRTWQAETQYF. As DNA, the CDR3 is TGTGCCTGGAGAACCTGGCAGGCAGAGACCCAGTACTTC.

This clone was seen only a few times. The chain joins TRBV5-1 to TRBJ2-3; 8 bases are shared with TRBD2. J gave up 2 bases and V 2 bases, and 19 bases lay outside the gene matches. Germline V gives CDR1 SGHRS, CDR2 YFSETQ. The CDR3 consists of 20 residues. For the CDR3, the DNA is TGCGCCAGCAGCTTCGCGGGGCGGGGGGCTAGAACGTACCTCACAGATACGCAGTATTTT. It is translated as CASSFAGRGARTYLTDTQYF. The complete variable domain, with remaining parts taken from reference TRBV5-1 and TRBJ2-3, reads KAGVTQTPRYLIKTRGQQVTLSCSPISGHRSVSWYQQTPGQGLQFLFEYFSETQRNKGNFPGRFSGRQFSNSRSEMNVSTLELGDSALYLCASSFAGRGARTYLTDTQYFGPGTRLTVL.

Comment on this clone: Other DNA sequences in the same sample also yield this CDR3. This sequence joins TRBV2 and TRBJ2-3; D is unclear. V was trimmed by 8 bases and J by 2 bases, leaving 5 bases between them. The CDR3 consists of 11 residues. Germline assignment: CDR1 SNHLY and CDR2 FYNNEI. CDR3 in DNA: TGTGCCAGCTCCCTCACAGATACGCAGTATTTT. It specifies CASSLTDTQYF.

The rearrangement uses TRBV5-6 and TRBJ2-6, with TRBD1 matching 7 bases. Germline loops: CDR1 SGHDT, CDR2 YYEEEE. V was clipped by 4 bases and J by 1 base; unmatched bases: 14. CDR3 length: 19 residues. In DNA, the CDR3 is TGTGCCAGCAGCGGACTCGACAGGGCTAAGGCATCTGGGGCCAACGTCCTGACTTTC. This sequence encodes CASSGLDRAKASGANVLTF.

This chain uses TRBV27 with TRBJ1-2; D unclear. CDR3 size: 14 residues. Germline V gene lookup returns CDR1 MNHEY and CDR2 SMNVEV (reference sequence). V gave up 0 bases and J gave up 2 bases, with 7 bases separating them. The CDR3 sequence: CASSLSRQNYGYTF. CDR3 bases: TGTGCCAGCAGTTTATCGAGGCAGAACTATGGCTACACCTTC.

This chain joins TRBV5-1 and TRBJ2-2; possibly TRBD1 for D (5 bases). Germline loops: CDR1 SGHRS, CDR2 YFSETQ. The CDR3 is made up of 16 amino acids. Trimming pared 0 bases from V and 4 bases from J, leaving 13 bases between. The DNA for the CDR3 is TGCGCCAGCAGCTTGGATATGAACCAGGGCACCGGGGAGCTGTTTTTT. Amino acids: CASSLDMNQGTGELFF.

Only one count was recorded for this clone. J is TRBJ1-6 and V is TRBV9; D remains ambiguous. Germline CDR1 is SGDLS and CDR2 is YYNGEE. Trimming took off 4 bases at V and 8 bases at J, with 10 bases between the two ends. The CDR3 spans 13 residues. CDR3 in DNA: TGTGCCAGCAGCTCCAAGGGTGATTCACCCCTCCACTTT. Its translation: CASSSKGDSPLHF. Drawing the rest from reference TRBV9 and TRBJ1-6, the complete variable domain is DSGVTQTPKHLITATGQRVTLRCSPRSGDLSVYWYQQSLDQGLQFLIQYYNGEERAKGNILERFSAQQFPDLHSELNLSSLELGDSALYFCASSSKGDSPLHFGNGTRLTVT.

J is TRBJ1-2 and V is TRBV15, with 7 bases lining up with TRBD1. The CDR3 is 15 residues long. The V and J ends lost 0 bases and 5 bases, in that order; junction bases with no gene match: 6. Per germline, CDR1 LNHNV and CDR2 YYDKDF (reference sequence). Here the CDR3 reads CATSRDRGTDYGYTF. Here the CDR3 DNA reads TGTGCCACCAGCAGAGATAGAGGGACAGATTATGGCTACACCTTC.

Of note for this clone: Given the absence of the conserved phenylalanine or tryptophan at the CDR3 end, a read error is likely. CDR3 region: CAWSVSDISGNTIYS. The CDR3 DNA reads TGTGCCTGGAGTGTCTCGGACATTTCTGGAAACACCATATATTCT. The chain links TRBV30 to TRBJ1-3, with a weak D call TRBD1 (5 bases). The germline gives CDR1 GTSNPN, CDR2 SVGIG (reference sequence). The CDR3 runs to 15 residues. V was pared by 0 bases and J by 1 base, with 10 bases between.

The V call is TRBV5-1, the J call TRBJ2-2, with 12 positions matching TRBD1. V was pared by 5 bases and J by 2 bases, with 7 bases of the junction left unmatched. The CDR3 totals 17 residues. Germline CDR1 reads SGHRS; CDR2 reads YFSETQ. This CDR3 is CASSHGTGGPNTGELFF. The CDR3 nucleotides read TGCGCCAGCAGTCACGGGACAGGGGGCCCCAACACCGGGGAGCTGTTTTTT.

This chain uses TRBV4-3 with TRBJ1-2; D remains ambiguous. Deletions cut 0 bases from V and 4 bases from J, with 12 bases between. The CDR3 length is 15 residues. Germline lookup yields CDR1 LGHNA and CDR2 YSLEER. Written as DNA, the CDR3 is TGCGCCAGCAGCCAAGAGAGTCAAACGGTCTATGGCTACACCTTC. Its translation: CASSQESQTVYGYTF.

About this clone: Other DNA variants within this sample encode the same CDR3. The chain employs TRBV29-1 and TRBJ1-2; TRBD1 agrees at 8 bases. Germline loops: CDR1 SQVTM, CDR2 ANQGSEA. V lost 7 bases and J lost 6; bases outside the gene matches: 4. The CDR3 has 11 amino acids. CDR3 amino acids: CSAGQGDGYTF. CDR3 DNA sequence: TGCAGCGCCGGACAGGGTGATGGCTACACCTTC.

The chain has TRBV7-9 and TRBJ1-6; TRBD1 is a possible D gene (5 bases). The ends were cut back, 5 bases at V and 10 bases at J, with 21 bases in the middle. CDR1 SEHNR and CDR2 FQNEAQ come from the germline V gene (reference sequence). CDR3 size: 16 residues. The DNA of the CDR3 is TGTGCCAGCAGCGATTTTCGGGGCTCCTACGGCTCACCCCTCCACTTT. Encoded protein: CASSDFRGSYGSPLHF. The full variable domain, with the rest looked up from reference TRBV7-9 and TRBJ1-6, is DTGVSQNPRHKITKRGQNVTFRCDPISEHNRLYWYRQTLGQGPEFLTYFQNEAQLEKSRLLSDRFSAERPKGSFSTLEIQRTEQGDSAMYLCASSDFRGSYGSPLHFGNGTRLTVT.

CDR3 DNA sequence: TGTGCCACCAGCAGAGATGGGACGGGCACCGGGGAGCTGTTTTTT. This encodes CATSRDGTGTGELFF. The V gene is TRBV15, the J gene TRBJ2-2; either TRBD1 or TRBD2 may fit D (5 bases each). The V end lost 0 bases, the J end lost 4 bases, and 9 bases lay between the germline ends. Germline CDR1 is LNHNV and CDR2 is YYDKDF (reference sequence). The CDR3 length is 15 residues.

The chain joins TRBV29-1 to TRBJ2-1, with D perhaps TRBD2 (6 bases). This CDR3 has 13 residues. Germline CDR1 and CDR2: SQVTM and ANQGSEA. Trimming left V 7 bases short and J 0 bases short, with 10 bases between. CDR3 DNA sequence: TGCAGCGCCGGGAGAAACTCCTACAATGAGCAGTTCTTC. Its translation is CSAGRNSYNEQFF.

The V and J genes are TRBV5-5 and TRBJ2-7, with D unresolved. The CDR3 spans 11 residues. With 4 bases removed from V and 4 bases from J, the gap between germline ends came to 6 bases. Per the germline V gene, CDR1 is SGHKS and CDR2 is YYEKEE (reference sequence). The CDR3 loop is CASSPHYEQYF. The CDR3 coding sequence is TGTGCCAGCAGCCCCCATTACGAGCAGTACTTC.

As for this clone: One end of the junction does not line up with germline, which may come from a read error. The chain combines TRBV20-1 with TRBJ1-2; 9 positions match TRBD1. The CDR3 has 11 amino acids. Germline V gene lookup returns CDR1 DFQATT and CDR2 SNEGSKA (reference sequence). The CDR3 nucleotides are TGCAGTGCTTGGGGACAGGGTGGCGACACCTTC. Its protein product is CSAWGQGGDTF.